These 18 T cell receptor beta chains originate from one sample sequenced in a study of blood T cell repertoires in COVID-19. Here immunoSEQ multiplex PCR was the method, and the copy in TCRdb shows in-frame clones only, minus some. The top ten hold over 9% of the sample, which has just over 300,000 clones, around nine tenths seen once. Material: PBMCs or T cells enriched from blood (not recorded which). Source of these receptors: a woman aged 35 to 49 who had recovered from COVID-19.

This clone was detected only a few times. This rearrangement joins TRBV3-1 (or the pseudogene TRBV3-2) to TRBJ2-3; D unresolved. V was pared by 1 base and J by 4 bases, with 9 bases between. The CDR3 runs to 14 residues. CDR1 is LGHDT, CDR2 YNNKEL, per germline (reference sequence). The CDR3 DNA is TGTGCCAGCAGCCAAGGACTGCCGGCAGATACGCAGTATTTT. This codes for CASSQGLPADTQYF.

In its sample, this clone was seen a few times. The chain recombines TRBV9 with TRBJ2-7; D unresolved. CDR1 SGDLS and CDR2 YYNGEE come from the germline V gene. V dropped 4 bases and J dropped 2 bases, with 19 bases sitting between them. The CDR3 is 16 amino acids. In DNA form, the CDR3 reads TGTGCCAGCAGCCCAACCATTGGGTCAGGTACCTACGAGCAGTACTTC. Protein: CASSPTIGSGTYEQYF.

The rearrangement joins TRBV28 to TRBJ1-2; D unclear. From germline, CDR1 is MDHEN and CDR2 SYDVKM. The length of the CDR3 is 11 residues. Trimming shortened V by 4 bases and J by 7 bases, and 7 bases separated the two germline ends. The CDR3 nucleotides read TGTGCCAGCAGTTGGGGAGGTGGCTACACCTTC. This translates into CASSWGGGYTF.

The chain carries TRBV7-3 and TRBJ2-7; D possibly corresponds to TRBD2 (5 bases). Per germline, CDR1 SGHTA and CDR2 FQGTGA. The CDR3 sequence is 13 residues long. V lost 1 base to trimming and J lost 4 bases, with 8 bases between them. As DNA, the CDR3 is TGTGCCAGCAGCTTAAACAGAGGGTACGAGCAGTACTTC. It encodes CASSLNRGYEQYF.

The rearrangement links TRBV11-3 to TRBJ2-5; a weak D match, TRBD2 (5 bases). V dropped 0 bases and J dropped 5 bases, with 13 bases sitting between them. CDR3 length: 15 amino acids. From germline, CDR1 is SGHNT and CDR2 YENEEA. The CDR3 DNA reads TGTGCCAGCAGCTTAGAAGGCAGGACTGAGGAGACCCAGTACTTC. Translation: CASSLEGRTEETQYF.

This clone appeared once. The chain uses TRBV11-2 and TRBJ2-5; 9 positions match TRBD2. The CDR3 is 15 amino acids. Germline V gives CDR1 SGHAT, CDR2 FQNNGV. V lost 3 bases and J lost 2; bases outside the gene matches: 4. The CDR3 region has the DNA TGTGCCAGCAGCTTGCTAGCGGGGACTCAAGAGACCCAGTACTTC. It codes for CASSLLAGTQETQYF.

The chain uses TRBV6-5 and TRBJ2-5; TRBD2 matches 12 bases. The V segment lost 7 bases and the J segment 1 base; nucleotides outside the gene matches: 4. The germline CDR1 and CDR2 sequences are MNHEY and SVGAGI. The CDR3 is made up of 15 amino acids. CDR3 in DNA: TGTGCCAGCACGCCTAGCGGGGGGGTCCAAGAGACCCAGTACTTC. Its protein is CASTPSGGVQETQYF.

The chain couples TRBV12-3 or TRBV12-4 to TRBJ1-1; D unresolved. Trimming took off 6 bases at V and 4 bases at J, with 12 bases between the two ends. The CDR3 has 13 amino acids. The CDR3 region has the DNA TGTGCCAGCAGCAACGAGGTGGGCACTGAAGCTTTCTTT. Its translation is CASSNEVGTEAFF.

This clone was observed once. The gene calls are TRBV5-4 and TRBJ2-3, with D unclear. Germline V gene sequence: CDR1 SGHNT, CDR2 YYREEE (reference sequence). The CDR3 runs to 14 residues. Trimming pared 1 base from V and 1 base from J, leaving 7 bases between. CDR3 coding DNA: TGTGCCAGCAGCTTGAAAGTAGGCACAGATACGCAGTATTTT. This sequence encodes CASSLKVGTDTQYF.

The chain links TRBV29-1 to TRBJ2-1, with 7 bases fitting TRBD2. The germline CDR1 and CDR2 sequences are SQVTM and ANQGSEA. J gave up 5 bases and V 4 bases, and 11 bases lay outside the gene matches. This CDR3 spans 15 amino acids. CDR3 nucleotide sequence: TGCAGCGTTGCGGCTAGCGGCGGGTATAACAATGAGCAGTTCTTC. It specifies CSVAASGGYNNEQFF.

The chain uses TRBV30 and TRBJ2-3; D gene uncertain. Between the trimmed V and J ends, which lost 2 bases and 0 bases, there was a span of 9 bases. CDR3 length: 14 amino acids. CDR1 is GTSNPN and CDR2 is SVGIG in the germline V gene (reference sequence). The CDR3, as DNA: TGTGCCTGGAGTACTACCTTGAGCACAGATACGCAGTATTTT. Translated, it gives CAWSTTLSTDTQYF.

The rearrangement uses TRBV4-2 and TRBJ2-7; possibly TRBD2 for D (5 bases). V lost 1 base, J lost 3 bases, and 13 bases lay in between. In germline, CDR1 is LGHNA, CDR2 YNFKEQ. This CDR3 is 15 amino acids long. The CDR3 DNA is TGTGCCAGCAGCCAAGGTTTAGAGGGTCTCTACGAGCAGTACTTC. Amino acids: CASSQGLEGLYEQYF.

The rearrangement uses TRBV24-1 and TRBJ1-1, with TRBD1 matching 7 bases. V dropped 3 bases and J dropped 5; count of bases not matched to a gene: 8. CDR1 and CDR2 (germline): KGHDR, SFDVKD. There are 15 residues in the CDR3. CDR3 sequence: CATSDRTHRGTEAFF. CDR3 nucleotide sequence: TGTGCCACCAGTGATCGAACACACAGGGGTACTGAAGCTTTCTTT.

The chain is built from TRBV4-3 and TRBJ2-7; tentative D call: TRBD2 (5 bases). The CDR3 totals 15 residues. Per the germline V gene, CDR1 is LGHNA and CDR2 is YSLEER. V gave up 0 bases and J gave up 3 bases, with 12 bases separating them. The CDR3 region is CASSQESGLIYEQYF. In DNA form, the CDR3 reads TGCGCCAGCAGCCAAGAATCAGGACTGATCTACGAGCAGTACTTC.

As concerns this clone: The same CDR3 can be traced to other DNA sequences in this sample. J is TRBJ1-1 and V is TRBV7-3; D is possibly TRBD1 (5 bases). Germline-derived CDR1 and CDR2 are SGHTA and FQGTGA. The CDR3 is made up of 13 amino acids. V was cut by 2 bases and J by 2 bases, with 6 bases left in between. CDR3 loop: CASSLQGNTEAFF. DNA of the CDR3: TGTGCCAGCAGCTTACAGGGAAACACTGAAGCTTTCTTT.

This clone was found once. V usage is TRBV4-3 and J usage is TRBJ2-1, with 8 bases lining up with TRBD2. V shed 0 bases, J shed 7 bases, and the junction held 5 bases outside the gene matches. In germline, CDR1 is LGHNA, CDR2 YSLEER. This CDR3 comprises 15 residues. CDR3 DNA sequence: TGCGCCAGCAGCCAAGATCGAAGCGGGAGTAATGAGCAGTTCTTC. Protein sequence: CASSQDRSGSNEQFF.

The chain carries TRBV6-5 and TRBJ2-3, with 9 bases matching TRBD2. Germline V gene data show CDR1 as MNHEY and CDR2 as SVGAGI. CDR3 size: 15 residues. V shed 2 bases and J 8 bases; nucleotides not matched to a gene: 8. CDR3 DNA: TGTGCCAGCAGTTACAGGTCTAGCGGGATCGGTACGCAGTATTTT. Translating gives CASSYRSSGIGTQYF.

The sample holds one count of this clone. This chain joins TRBV2 and TRBJ2-7, with TRBD1 matching over 7 bases. The CDR3 covers 15 residues. V was clipped by 8 bases and J by 2 bases; unmatched bases: 12. Germline values: CDR1 SNHLY, CDR2 FYNNEI. The CDR3 sequence is CASAQGTVYTYEQYF. DNA of the CDR3: TGTGCCAGCGCCCAGGGGACAGTCTACACCTACGAGCAGTACTTC.